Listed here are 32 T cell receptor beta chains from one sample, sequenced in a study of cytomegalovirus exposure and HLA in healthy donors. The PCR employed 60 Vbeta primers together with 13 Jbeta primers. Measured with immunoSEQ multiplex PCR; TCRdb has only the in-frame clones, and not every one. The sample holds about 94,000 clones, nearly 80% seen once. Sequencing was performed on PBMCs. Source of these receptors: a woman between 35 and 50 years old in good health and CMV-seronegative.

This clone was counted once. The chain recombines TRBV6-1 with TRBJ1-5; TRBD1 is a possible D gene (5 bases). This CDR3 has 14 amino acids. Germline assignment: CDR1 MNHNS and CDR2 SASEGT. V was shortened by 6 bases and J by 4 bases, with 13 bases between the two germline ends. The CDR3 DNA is TGTGCCAGCAGCGCAGACAGCTCTAATCAGCCCCAGCATTTT. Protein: CASSADSSNQPQHF.

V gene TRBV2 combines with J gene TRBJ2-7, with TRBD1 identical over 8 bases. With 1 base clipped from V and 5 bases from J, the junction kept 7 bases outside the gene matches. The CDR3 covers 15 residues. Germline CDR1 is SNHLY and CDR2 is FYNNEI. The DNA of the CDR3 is TGTGCCAGCAGTGAAGAAGGCAGGGGGCTCAACGAGCAGTACTTC. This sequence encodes CASSEEGRGLNEQYF.

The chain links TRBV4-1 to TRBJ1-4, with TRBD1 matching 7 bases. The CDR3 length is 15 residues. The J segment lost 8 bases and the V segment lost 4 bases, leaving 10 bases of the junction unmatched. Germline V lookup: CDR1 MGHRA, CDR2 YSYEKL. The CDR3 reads CASSPRQGDREKLFF. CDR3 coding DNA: TGCGCCAGCAGCCCCAGACAGGGAGATCGGGAAAAACTGTTTTTT.

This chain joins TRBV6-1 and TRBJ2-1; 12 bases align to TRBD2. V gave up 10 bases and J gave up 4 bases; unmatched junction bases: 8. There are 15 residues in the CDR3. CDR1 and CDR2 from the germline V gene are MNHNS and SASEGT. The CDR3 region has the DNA TGTGCCACTACTCTAGCGGGGGGGAATTACAATGAGCAGTTCTTC. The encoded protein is CATTLAGGNYNEQFF.

The DNA of the CDR3 is TGTGCCAGCAGCTTAGTCCGCGGGGGGAAGTTTGCGGCCGAGCAGTACTTC. Protein product: CASSLVRGGKFAAEQYF. This sequence joins TRBV7-9 and TRBJ2-7; 8 bases are a match to TRBD2. Germline V gene data show CDR1 as SEHNR and CDR2 as FQNEAQ (reference sequence). This CDR3 has 17 amino acids. V dropped 1 base and J dropped 6; count of bases not matched to a gene: 14.

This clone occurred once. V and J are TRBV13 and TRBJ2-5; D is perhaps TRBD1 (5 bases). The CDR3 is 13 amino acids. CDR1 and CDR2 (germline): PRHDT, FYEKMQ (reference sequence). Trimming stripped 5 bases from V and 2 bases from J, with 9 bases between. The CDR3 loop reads CASSGGQQETQYF. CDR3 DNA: TGTGCCAGCAGCGGCGGACAACAAGAGACCCAGTACTTC.

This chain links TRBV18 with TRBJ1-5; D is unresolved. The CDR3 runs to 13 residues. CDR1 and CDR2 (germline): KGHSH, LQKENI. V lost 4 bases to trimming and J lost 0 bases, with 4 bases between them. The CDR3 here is CASSRDSNQPQHF. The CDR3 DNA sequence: TGTGCCAGCTCACGAGATAGCAATCAGCCCCAGCATTTT.

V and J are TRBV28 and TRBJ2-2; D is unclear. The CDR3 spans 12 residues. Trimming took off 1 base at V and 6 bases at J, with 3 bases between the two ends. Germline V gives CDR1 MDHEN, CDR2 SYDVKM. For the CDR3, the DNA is TGTGCCAGCAGTTTATTCTCCGGGGAGCTGTTTTTT. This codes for CASSLFSGELFF. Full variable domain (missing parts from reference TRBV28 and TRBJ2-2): DVKVTQSSRYLVKRTGEKVFLECVQDMDHENMFWYRQDPGLGLRLIYFSYDVKMKEKGDIPEGYSVSREKKERFSLILESASTNQTSMYLCASSLFSGELFFGEGSRLTVL.

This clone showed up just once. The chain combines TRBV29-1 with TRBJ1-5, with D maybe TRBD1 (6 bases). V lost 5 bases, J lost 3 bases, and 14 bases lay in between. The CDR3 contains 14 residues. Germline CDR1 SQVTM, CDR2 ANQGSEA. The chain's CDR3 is CSVKGGGVNQPQHF. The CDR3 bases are TGCAGCGTTAAGGGAGGGGGAGTCAATCAGCCCCAGCATTTT.

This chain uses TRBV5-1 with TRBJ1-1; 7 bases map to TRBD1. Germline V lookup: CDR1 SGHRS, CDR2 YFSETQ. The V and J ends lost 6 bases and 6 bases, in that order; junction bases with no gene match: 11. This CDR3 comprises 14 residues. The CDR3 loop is CASTPGQLRAEAFF. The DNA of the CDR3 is TGCGCCAGCACCCCGGGACAGCTGAGGGCTGAAGCTTTCTTT. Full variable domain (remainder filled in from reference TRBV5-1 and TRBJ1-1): KAGVTQTPRYLIKTRGQQVTLSCSPISGHRSVSWYQQTPGQGLQFLFEYFSETQRNKGNFPGRFSGRQFSNSRSEMNVSTLELGDSALYLCASTPGQLRAEAFFGQGTRLTVV.

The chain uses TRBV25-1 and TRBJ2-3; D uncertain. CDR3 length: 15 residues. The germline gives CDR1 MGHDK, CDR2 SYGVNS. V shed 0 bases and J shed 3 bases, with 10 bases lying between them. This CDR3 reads CASSEYSSLTDTQYF. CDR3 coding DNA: TGTGCCAGCAGTGAATATAGTTCCCTGACAGATACGCAGTATTTT.

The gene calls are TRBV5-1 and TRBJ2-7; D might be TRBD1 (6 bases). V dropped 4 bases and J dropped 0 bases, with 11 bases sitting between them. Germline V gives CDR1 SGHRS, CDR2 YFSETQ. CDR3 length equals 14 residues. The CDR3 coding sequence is TGCGCCAGCAGCAGTCAGGGGAGCTCCTACGAGCAGTACTTC. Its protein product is CASSSQGSSYEQYF.

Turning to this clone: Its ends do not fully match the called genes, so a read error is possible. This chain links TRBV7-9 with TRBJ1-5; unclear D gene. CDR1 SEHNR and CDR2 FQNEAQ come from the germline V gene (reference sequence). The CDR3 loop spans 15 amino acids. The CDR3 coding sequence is TGTGCCAGCAGCTTAGGGGCAGGTGTCAATCAGCCCCAGAATTTT. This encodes CASSLGAGVNQPQNF.

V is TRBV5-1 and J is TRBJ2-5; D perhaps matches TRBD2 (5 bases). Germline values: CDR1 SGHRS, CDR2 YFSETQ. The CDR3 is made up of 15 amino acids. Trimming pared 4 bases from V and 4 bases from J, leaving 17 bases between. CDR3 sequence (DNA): TGCGCCAGCAGCGGCACGACAACGGCGGGAGAGACCCAGTACTTC. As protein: CASSGTTTAGETQYF.

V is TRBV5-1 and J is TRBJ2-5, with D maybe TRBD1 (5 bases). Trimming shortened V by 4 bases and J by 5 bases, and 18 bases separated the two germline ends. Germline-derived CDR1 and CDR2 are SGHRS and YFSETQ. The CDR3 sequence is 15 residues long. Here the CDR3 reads CASSPRSDTRETQYF. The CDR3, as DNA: TGCGCCAGCAGCCCGAGGTCGGACACGCGGGAGACCCAGTACTTC.

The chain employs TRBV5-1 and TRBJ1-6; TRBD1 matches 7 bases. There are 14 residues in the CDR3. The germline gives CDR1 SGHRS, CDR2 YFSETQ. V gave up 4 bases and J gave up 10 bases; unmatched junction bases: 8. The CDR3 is CASSQGQDASPLHF. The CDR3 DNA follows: TGCGCCAGCAGCCAAGGACAGGACGCCTCACCCCTCCACTTT. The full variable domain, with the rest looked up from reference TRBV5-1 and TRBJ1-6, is KAGVTQTPRYLIKTRGQQVTLSCSPISGHRSVSWYQQTPGQGLQFLFEYFSETQRNKGNFPGRFSGRQFSNSRSEMNVSTLELGDSALYLCASSQGQDASPLHFGNGTRLTVT.

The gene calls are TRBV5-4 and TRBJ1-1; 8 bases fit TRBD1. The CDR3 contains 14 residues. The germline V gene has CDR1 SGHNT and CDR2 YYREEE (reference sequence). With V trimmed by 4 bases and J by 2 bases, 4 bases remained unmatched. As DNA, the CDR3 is TGTGCCAGCAGCCAGGGGGCCGGAAACACTGAAGCTTTCTTT. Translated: CASSQGAGNTEAFF.

As DNA, the CDR3 is TGTGCCAGCAGTCCCCGGGACAGGGGTTATAATTCACCCCTCCACTTT. Protein sequence: CASSPRDRGYNSPLHF. The rearrangement uses TRBV27 and TRBJ1-6; 10 bases fit TRBD1. The CDR3 runs to 16 residues. Germline-derived CDR1 and CDR2 are MNHEY and SMNVEV (reference sequence). The V gene end was trimmed by 5 bases and the J gene end by 4 bases; junction bases not matched to a gene: 5.

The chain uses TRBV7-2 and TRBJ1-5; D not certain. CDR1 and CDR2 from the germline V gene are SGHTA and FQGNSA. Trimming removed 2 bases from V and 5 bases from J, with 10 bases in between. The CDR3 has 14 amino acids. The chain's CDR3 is CASSLSVSDQPQHF. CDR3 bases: TGTGCCAGCAGCTTAAGTGTCAGTGATCAGCCCCAGCATTTT. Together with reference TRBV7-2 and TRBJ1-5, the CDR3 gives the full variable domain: GAGVSQSPSNKVTEKGKDVELRCDPISGHTALYWYRQSLGQGLEFLIYFQGNSAPDKSGLPSDRFSAERTGGSVSTLTIQRTQQEDSAVYLCASSLSVSDQPQHFGDGTRLSIL.

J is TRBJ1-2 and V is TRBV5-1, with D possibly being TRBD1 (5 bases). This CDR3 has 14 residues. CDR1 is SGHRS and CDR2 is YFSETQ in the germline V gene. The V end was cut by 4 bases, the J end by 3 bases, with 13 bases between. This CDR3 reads CASSPTVPDYGYTF. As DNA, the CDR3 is TGCGCCAGCAGCCCGACAGTCCCGGACTATGGCTACACCTTC.

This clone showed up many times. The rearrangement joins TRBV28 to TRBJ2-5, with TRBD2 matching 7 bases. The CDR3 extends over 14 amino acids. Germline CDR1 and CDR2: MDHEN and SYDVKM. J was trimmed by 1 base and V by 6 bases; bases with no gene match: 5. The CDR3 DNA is TGTGCCAGCAGGCCGGGACTAAGCCAAGAGACCCAGTACTTC. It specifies CASRPGLSQETQYF.

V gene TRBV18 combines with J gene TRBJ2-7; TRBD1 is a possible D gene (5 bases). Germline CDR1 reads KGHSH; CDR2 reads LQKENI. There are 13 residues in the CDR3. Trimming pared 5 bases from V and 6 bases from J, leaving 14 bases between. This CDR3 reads CASSTQVPGEQYF. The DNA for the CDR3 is TGTGCCAGCTCAACACAGGTTCCGGGCGAGCAGTACTTC.

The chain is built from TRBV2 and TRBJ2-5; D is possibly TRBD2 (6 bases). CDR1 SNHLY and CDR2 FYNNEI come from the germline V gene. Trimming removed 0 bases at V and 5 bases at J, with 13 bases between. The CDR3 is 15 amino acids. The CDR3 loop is CASSEARGGHETQYF. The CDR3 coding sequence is TGTGCCAGCAGTGAAGCCAGAGGAGGGCACGAGACCCAGTACTTC.

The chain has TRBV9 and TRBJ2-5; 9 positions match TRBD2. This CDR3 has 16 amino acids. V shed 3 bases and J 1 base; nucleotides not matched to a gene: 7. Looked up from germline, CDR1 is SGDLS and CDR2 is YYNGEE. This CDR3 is CASSAGASGAQETQYF. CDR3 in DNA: TGTGCCAGCAGCGCCGGTGCTAGCGGGGCCCAAGAGACCCAGTACTTC. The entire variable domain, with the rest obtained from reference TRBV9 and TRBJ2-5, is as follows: DSGVTQTPKHLITATGQRVTLRCSPRSGDLSVYWYQQSLDQGLQFLIQYYNGEERAKGNILERFSAQQFPDLHSELNLSSLELGDSALYFCASSAGASGAQETQYFGPGTRLLVL.

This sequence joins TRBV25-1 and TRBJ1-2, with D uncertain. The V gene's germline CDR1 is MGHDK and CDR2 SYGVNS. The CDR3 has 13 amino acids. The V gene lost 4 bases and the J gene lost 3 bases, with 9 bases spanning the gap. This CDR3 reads CASSGGAYYGYTF. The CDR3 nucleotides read TGTGCCAGCAGTGGAGGAGCCTACTATGGCTACACCTTC.

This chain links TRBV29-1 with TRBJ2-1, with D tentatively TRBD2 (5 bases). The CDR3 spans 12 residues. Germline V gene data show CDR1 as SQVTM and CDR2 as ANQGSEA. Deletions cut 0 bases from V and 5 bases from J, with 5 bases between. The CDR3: CSVEDGNNEQFF. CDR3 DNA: TGCAGCGTTGAAGACGGGAACAATGAGCAGTTCTTC.

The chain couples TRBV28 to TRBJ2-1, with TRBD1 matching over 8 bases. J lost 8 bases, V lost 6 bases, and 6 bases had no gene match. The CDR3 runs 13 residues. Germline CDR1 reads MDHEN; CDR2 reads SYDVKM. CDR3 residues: CASSGQGIHEQFF. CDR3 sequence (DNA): TGTGCCAGCAGCGGACAGGGAATCCATGAGCAGTTCTTC.

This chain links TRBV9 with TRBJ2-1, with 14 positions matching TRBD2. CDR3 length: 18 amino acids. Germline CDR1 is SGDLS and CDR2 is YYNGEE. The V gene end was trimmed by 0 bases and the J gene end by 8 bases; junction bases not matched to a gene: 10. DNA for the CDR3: TGTGCCAGCAGCGTAGCCACGACTAGCGGGGGGGCCGTCTATGAGCAGTTCTTC. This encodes CASSVATTSGGAVYEQFF. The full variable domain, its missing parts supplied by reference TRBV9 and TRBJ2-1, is DSGVTQTPKHLITATGQRVTLRCSPRSGDLSVYWYQQSLDQGLQFLIQYYNGEERAKGNILERFSAQQFPDLHSELNLSSLELGDSALYFCASSVATTSGGAVYEQFFGPGTRLTVL.

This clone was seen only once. CDR3 protein: CASSQDGTGDNYGYTF. CDR3 sequence (DNA): TGTGCCAGCAGCCAAGACGGGACAGGAGACAACTATGGCTACACCTTC. This sequence joins TRBV4-2 and TRBJ1-2; TRBD1 matches 8 bases. The CDR3 is 16 amino acids. From germline, CDR1 is LGHNA and CDR2 YNFKEQ. Trimming at V came to 0 bases and at J to 2 bases, leaving 5 bases not matched to a gene.

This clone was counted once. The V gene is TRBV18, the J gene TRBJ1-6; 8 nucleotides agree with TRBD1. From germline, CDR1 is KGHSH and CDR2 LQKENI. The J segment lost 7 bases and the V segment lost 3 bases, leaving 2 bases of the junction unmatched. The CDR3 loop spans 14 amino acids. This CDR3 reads CASSPGTGNSPLHF. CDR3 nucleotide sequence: TGTGCCAGCTCACCCGGGACAGGAAATTCACCCCTCCACTTT.

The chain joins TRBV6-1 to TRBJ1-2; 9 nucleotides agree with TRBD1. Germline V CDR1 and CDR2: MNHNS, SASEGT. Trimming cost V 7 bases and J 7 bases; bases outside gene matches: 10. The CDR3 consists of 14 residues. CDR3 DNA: TGTGCCAGCATCCTGGGGGGACAGGGCGGTGGCTACACCTTC. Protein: CASILGGQGGGYTF.

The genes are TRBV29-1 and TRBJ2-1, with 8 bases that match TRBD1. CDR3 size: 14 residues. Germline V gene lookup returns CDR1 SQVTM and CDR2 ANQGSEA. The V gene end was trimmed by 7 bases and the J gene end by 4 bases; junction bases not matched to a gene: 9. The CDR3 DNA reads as TGCAGCGCCGTCCGCACAGGGGGTTACAATGAGCAGTTCTTC. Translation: CSAVRTGGYNEQFF.